This TCR beta chain was captured by sequencing in a study of Graves' ophthalmopathy and Graves' hyperthyroidism. Study in general: Peripheral blood (taken before any treatment) was collected at initial diagnosis. Study-level results: Ophthalmopathy and stable hyperthyroidism were discriminated by a 13-signature model, with about 90% sensitivity and around 77% specificity.

Amplification targeted the TCR beta CDR3 regions, with RNA transcripts as the source material. An opening RT-PCR round employed HTBI primers and preceded a second-round multiplex PCR. TCRdb processed the multiplex PCR reads anew with MiXCR; each CDR3 protein has one entry. This sample yields about 400,000 distinct CDR3 sequences, of which around 17% are seen a single time; 1.6% belongs to the top ten. As diagnostic evidence, clinical symptoms, serum thyroxine, TRAb, thyroid ultrasound and orbital computed tomography were relied upon. This clonotype was counted at least ten times. Its antigen is unknown. This CDR3 has 16 residues. CDR1 and CDR2 from the germline V gene are SGDLS and YYNGEE. V shed 0 bases and J shed 6 bases, with 13 bases lying between them.

The source is a woman younger than 35 with Graves' ophthalmopathy. J is TRBJ1-6 and V is TRBV9, with D unresolved. The sample comprised peripheral blood. As DNA, the CDR3 is TGTGCCAGCAGCGTAGGATGGGGTGGAGGTAATTCACCCCTCCACTTT. Translation: CASSVGWGGGNSPLHF.